The present TCR beta chain was sequenced within a study of OX40 agonist ivuxolimab in advanced cancers. Study details: Among those enrolled, mean age was about 60 years (range roughly 20 to 85) and about 81% were male. General observations from the study: Relative to CD4+, CD8+ T cells held more expanded clones on average. At 0.1 to 3.0 mg/kg, clonal expansion of CD4+ and CD8+ blood T cells had occurred by week 6.

Points on this clone: Its target is unknown.

TCRdb keeps only in-frame clones here, not all; method: immunoSEQ multiplex PCR. The data show about 93,000 clones, 90% to 95% seen once. The clonotype was recovered from an adult with an advanced solid tumor such as melanoma, head and neck, liver or kidney cancer. Sequencing was performed on CD4+ or CD8+ T cells sorted from blood, taken in a trial of the OX40 agonist ivuxolimab.

CDR3: CASSFVLYNEQFF. In DNA form, the CDR3 reads TGTGCCAGCAGCTTTGTTCTCTACAATGAGCAGTTCTTC. This rearrangement joins TRBV7-8 to TRBJ2-1; D uncertain. This CDR3 is 13 amino acids long. V dropped 3 bases and J dropped 3 bases, with 6 bases sitting between them. The germline V gene has CDR1 SGHVS and CDR2 FQNEAQ.